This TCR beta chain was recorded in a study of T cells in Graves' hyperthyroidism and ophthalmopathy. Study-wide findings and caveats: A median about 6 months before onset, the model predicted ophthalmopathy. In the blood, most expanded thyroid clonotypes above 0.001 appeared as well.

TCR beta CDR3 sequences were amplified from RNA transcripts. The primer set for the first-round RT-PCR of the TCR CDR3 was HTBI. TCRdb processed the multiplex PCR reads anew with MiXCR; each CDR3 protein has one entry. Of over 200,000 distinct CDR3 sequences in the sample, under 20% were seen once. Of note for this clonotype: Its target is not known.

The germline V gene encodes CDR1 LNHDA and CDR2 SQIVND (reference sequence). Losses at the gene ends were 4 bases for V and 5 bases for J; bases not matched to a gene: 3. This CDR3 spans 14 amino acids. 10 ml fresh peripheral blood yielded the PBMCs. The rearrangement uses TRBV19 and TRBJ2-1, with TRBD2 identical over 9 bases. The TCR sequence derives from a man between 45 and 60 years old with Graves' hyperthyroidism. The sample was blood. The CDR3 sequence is CASSRVAGDNEQFF. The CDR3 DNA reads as TGTGCCAGTAGTAGGGTAGCGGGGGACAATGAGCAGTTCTTC.